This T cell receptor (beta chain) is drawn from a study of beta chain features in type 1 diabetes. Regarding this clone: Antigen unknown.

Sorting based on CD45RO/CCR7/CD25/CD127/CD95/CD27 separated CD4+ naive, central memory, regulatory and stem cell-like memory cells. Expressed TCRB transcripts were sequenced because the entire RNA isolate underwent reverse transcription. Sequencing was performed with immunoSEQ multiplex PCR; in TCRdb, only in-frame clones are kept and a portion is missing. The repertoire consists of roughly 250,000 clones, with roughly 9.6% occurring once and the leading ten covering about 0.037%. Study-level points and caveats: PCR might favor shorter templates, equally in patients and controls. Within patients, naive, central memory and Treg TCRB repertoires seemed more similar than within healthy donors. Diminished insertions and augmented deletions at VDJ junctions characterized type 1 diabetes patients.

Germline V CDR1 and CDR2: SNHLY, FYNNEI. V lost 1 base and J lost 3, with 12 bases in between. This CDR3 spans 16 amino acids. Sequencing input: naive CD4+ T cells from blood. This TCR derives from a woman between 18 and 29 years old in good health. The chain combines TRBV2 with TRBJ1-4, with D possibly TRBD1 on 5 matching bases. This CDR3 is CASSEEAGPANEKLFF. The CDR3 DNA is TGTGCCAGCAGTGAAGAAGCAGGGCCAGCTAATGAAAAACTGTTTTTT.